This T cell receptor (beta chain) came from a study of T-cell reconstitution after alpha-beta-depleted transplantation in children. TCRbeta library preparation incorporated unique molecular identifiers. TCRdb independently ran MiXCR on the PCR reads; one entry per CDR3 protein. The profile covers about a million distinct CDR3 sequences, with 25% to 30% appearing a single time and 25% to 35% taken by the ten largest. The junction had 4 bases not matched to a gene; V was cut back by 0 bases and J by 0 bases. The CDR3 has 16 amino acids. Germline CDR1 reads SGHRS; CDR2 reads YFSETQ. The rearrangement uses TRBV5-1 and TRBJ1-1; 8 bases align to TRBD1. The source is a boy younger than two who had a stem cell transplant for SCID, so the T cells may come from the graft donor. The sample in question was PBMCs, mostly from graft donor cells, obtained 360 days after TCRalphabeta/CD19-depleted stem cell transplant. CDR3 nucleotides: TGCGCCAGCAGCTTGGAGGCAGGGGGCCTGAACACTGAAGCTTTCTTT. This encodes CASSLEAGGLNTEAFF.